These 32 T cell receptor beta chains came from one sample sequenced in a study of blood T cells in healthy people across ages. A second about 7 to 12 cycle PCR used barcoded and J-beta primers. TCRdb independently ran MiXCR on the 5' RACE reads; one entry per CDR3 protein. Altogether fewer than 650,000 distinct CDR3 sequences are present, around 27% being singletons, with the ten largest covering under 4.5%. Another study also made use of these data, one on T cells of mothers and their children.

Sequencing was done on a sample of blood. Every receptor here comes from a boy aged 2 to 10 in good health.

This clonotype was seen a few times. The chain employs TRBV10-3 and TRBJ1-6; D remains ambiguous. The CDR3 loop spans 11 amino acids. V was clipped by 3 bases and J by 10 bases, with 4 bases between them. Germline assignment: CDR1 ENHRY and CDR2 SYGVKD. CDR3 DNA: TGTGCCATCAGTGAAGGGTCACCCCTCCACTTT. Its translation is CAISEGSPLHF.

The gene calls are TRBV7-9 and TRBJ1-2, with 9 nucleotides matching TRBD1. The CDR3 covers 12 residues. From germline, CDR1 is SEHNR and CDR2 FQNEAQ (reference sequence). With V trimmed by 5 bases and J by 12 bases, 7 bases remained unmatched. Here the CDR3 reads CASSGLGQGDTF. The CDR3 DNA follows: TGTGCCAGCAGCGGTCTGGGACAGGGTGACACCTTC. Full variable domain (remainder filled in from reference TRBV7-9 and TRBJ1-2): DTGVSQNPRHKITKRGQNVTFRCDPISEHNRLYWYRQTLGQGPEFLTYFQNEAQLEKSRLLSDRFSAERPKGSFSTLEIQRTEQGDSAMYLCASSGLGQGDTFGSGTRLTVV.

This clonotype was counted a few times. This sequence joins TRBV7-9 and TRBJ1-1; no clear D. V lost 5 bases and J lost 0, with 10 bases in between. Germline CDR1 SEHNR, CDR2 FQNEAQ (reference sequence). This CDR3 comprises 14 residues. CDR3 DNA: TGTGCCAGCAGCAACATAGCATTGAACACTGAAGCTTTCTTT. It is translated as CASSNIALNTEAFF.

This clonotype was seen a handful of times. The CDR3: CASSRTGAQSGIQYF. The CDR3 DNA is TGCGCCAGCAGCCGGACAGGGGCCCAAAGTGGCATTCAGTACTTC. The chain combines TRBV5-1 with TRBJ2-4; 9 bases match TRBD1. This CDR3 has 15 amino acids. The V segment lost 4 bases and the J segment 9 bases; nucleotides outside the gene matches: 11. CDR1 is SGHRS and CDR2 is YFSETQ in the germline V gene.

J is TRBJ2-5 and V is TRBV6-2 or TRBV6-3; D not resolved. The end of the DNA aligns better with TRBJ2-7, so the J call may be wrong. The CDR3 has 14 amino acids. The germline CDR1 and CDR2 sequences are MNHEY and SVGEGT. CDR3 bases: TGTGCCAGCAGTAACACGTTTTGGTCCTACGAGCAGTACTTC. This sequence encodes CASSNTFWSYEQYF.

This clonotype occurred a few times. This chain links TRBV6-2 or TRBV6-3 with TRBJ2-7; TRBD1 is a possible D gene (5 bases). The CDR3 contains 23 residues. Germline values: CDR1 MNHEY, CDR2 SVGEGT. V lost 0 bases, J lost 0 bases, and 33 bases lay in between. The CDR3 DNA reads TGTGCCAGCAGTTACTCGGGGCCGAGGTTTCAGGACGTAGGTATTACATCCTCCTACGAGCAGTACTTC. This translates into CASSYSGPRFQDVGITSSYEQYF.

This clonotype has more than one count but fewer than ten. V and J are TRBV20-1 and TRBJ2-3; tentative D call: TRBD2 (5 bases). Germline CDR1 DFQATT, CDR2 SNEGSKA (reference sequence). This CDR3 is built from 14 residues. V lost 0 bases and J lost 2, with 9 bases in between. DNA for the CDR3: TGCAGTGCTAGAGATACGGGGATCACAGATACGCAGTATTTT. The encoded protein is CSARDTGITDTQYF.

V usage is TRBV27 and J usage is TRBJ2-5; the match to TRBD2 covers 12 bases. Per the germline V gene, CDR1 is MNHEY and CDR2 is SMNVEV (reference sequence). With 6 bases clipped from V and 4 bases from J, the junction kept 6 bases outside the gene matches. The CDR3 runs to 15 residues. CDR3 sequence reads: CASRSGLAGRETQYF. CDR3 sequence (DNA): TGTGCCAGCAGAAGCGGACTAGCGGGGAGAGAGACCCAGTACTTC.

The chain links TRBV6-5 to TRBJ2-7; 9 bases fit TRBD2. After removal of 2 bases from V and 3 bases from J, the junction contained 8 bases not matched to a gene. Per germline, CDR1 MNHEY and CDR2 SVGAGI. The CDR3 runs to 16 residues. CDR3 coding DNA: TGTGCCAGCAGTTACCCTAGCGGGAAAGGTGACTACGAGCAGTACTTC. Its protein is CASSYPSGKGDYEQYF.

The rearrangement links TRBV30 to TRBJ1-5, with TRBD1 as a possible D gene (5 bases). V lost 2 bases and J lost 9, with 11 bases in between. Germline values: CDR1 GTSNPN, CDR2 SVGIG (reference sequence). The CDR3 totals 12 residues. The CDR3 DNA sequence: TGTGCCTGGAGTTGGGGGGAACCGCCCCAGCATTTT. This encodes CAWSWGEPPQHF.

The gene calls are TRBV20-1 and TRBJ2-1; D is unclear. The germline V and J ends were trimmed by 1 base and 7 bases, with 11 bases remaining between them. This CDR3 is 13 amino acids long. The germline V gene has CDR1 DFQATT and CDR2 SNEGSKA (reference sequence). The CDR3 is CSARVRLANEQFF. The CDR3 nucleotides are TGCAGTGCTAGAGTCCGGCTCGCAAATGAGCAGTTCTTC.

The rearrangement uses TRBV12-3 or TRBV12-4 and TRBJ2-3; D possibly corresponds to TRBD2 (5 bases). The length of the CDR3 is 14 residues. V lost 3 bases, J lost 0 bases, and 7 bases lay in between. The chain's CDR3 is CASSFRTSTDTQYF. The DNA for the CDR3 is TGTGCCAGCAGTTTTCGGACTAGCACAGATACGCAGTATTTT.

This clonotype was observed a handful of times. The chain joins TRBV11-2 to TRBJ2-1, with a weak D call TRBD2 (6 bases). Trimming removed 5 bases at V and 7 bases at J, with 24 bases between. Germline V lookup: CDR1 SGHAT, CDR2 FQNNGV. This CDR3 comprises 17 residues. CDR3 DNA: TGTGCCAGCAGCGCCTTAAAAGGCCGGGACTCCCATAATGAGCAGTTCTTC. Its translation: CASSALKGRDSHNEQFF.

The gene calls are TRBV20-1 and TRBJ1-1; D is ambiguous. The CDR3 extends over 13 amino acids. The germline gives CDR1 DFQATT, CDR2 SNEGSKA (reference sequence). Trimming stripped 6 bases from V and 0 bases from J, with 11 bases between. CDR3 amino acids: CSALPGLNTEAFF. The CDR3 DNA sequence: TGCAGTGCCCTGCCCGGCCTGAACACTGAAGCTTTCTTT.

V gene TRBV12-3 or TRBV12-4 combines with J gene TRBJ1-2; no definite D call. The CDR3 is 13 amino acids. Trimming cost V 6 bases and J 4 bases, with 12 bases left between them. The CDR3: CASSFPLIYGYTF. In nucleotides, the CDR3 is TGTGCCAGCAGCTTCCCACTTATCTATGGCTACACCTTC.

The table lists this clonotype with a few counts. The chain couples TRBV29-1 to TRBJ2-2, with 10 bases fitting TRBD2. CDR1 SQVTM and CDR2 ANQGSEA come from the germline V gene. The CDR3 length is 18 residues. With V trimmed by 7 bases and J by 3 bases, 17 bases remained unmatched. The CDR3: CSAPRVGSGRAYTGELFF. DNA for the CDR3: TGCAGCGCCCCAAGGGTGGGGAGCGGGAGGGCGTACACCGGGGAGCTGTTTTTT.

The chain has TRBV3-1 and TRBJ2-2; 7 nucleotides align to TRBD1. There are 16 residues in the CDR3. Trimming cost V 10 bases and J 6 bases; bases outside gene matches: 17. From germline, CDR1 is LGHDT and CDR2 YNNKEL (reference sequence). The CDR3 reads CATSPRLAGGSGELFF. Written as DNA, the CDR3 is TGTGCCACTTCACCACGCCTGGCAGGGGGATCCGGGGAGCTGTTTTTT.

The chain is built from TRBV6-5 and TRBJ1-1; unclear D gene. The length of the CDR3 is 16 residues. V shed 6 bases and J shed 4 bases, with 21 bases lying between them. Germline CDR1 reads MNHEY; CDR2 reads SVGAGI. The CDR3 nucleotides read TGTGCCAGCAGAATCCCCGGGCCCCAAATCGGCACTGAAGCTTTCTTT. It translates to CASRIPGPQIGTEAFF.

The V and J genes are TRBV14 and TRBJ2-5; D is possibly TRBD1 or TRBD2 (5 bases each). The V end lost 0 bases, the J end lost 2 bases, and 10 bases lay between the germline ends. The CDR3 extends over 15 amino acids. The germline V gene has CDR1 SGHDN and CDR2 FVKESK. This CDR3 is CASSQEGWGQETQYF. The CDR3 DNA reads TGTGCCAGCAGCCAAGAAGGCTGGGGGCAAGAGACCCAGTACTTC. Looking up the rest from reference TRBV14 and TRBJ2-5 gives the full variable domain: EAGVTQFPSHSVIEKGQTVTLRCDPISGHDNLYWYRRVMGKEIKFLLHFVKESKQDESGMPNNRFLAERTGGTYSTLKVQPAELEDSGVYFCASSQEGWGQETQYFGPGTRLLVL.

This clonotype was detected only a few times. The chain is built from TRBV20-1 and TRBJ2-1, with 12 bases that match TRBD2. The germline V gene has CDR1 DFQATT and CDR2 SNEGSKA (reference sequence). The CDR3 is 17 amino acids. Written as DNA, the CDR3 is TGCAGGTCGAGGGGACTAGCGGGCCTTGTCCCTTTCAATGAGCAGTTCTTC. This gives the protein CRSRGLAGLVPFNEQFF.

This chain links TRBV7-9 with TRBJ2-3; D is perhaps TRBD1 or TRBD2 (6 bases each). Germline-derived CDR1 and CDR2 are SEHNR and FQNEAQ (reference sequence). The length of the CDR3 is 15 residues. V lost 5 bases, J lost 3 bases, and 15 bases lay in between. The CDR3 DNA reads TGTGCCAGCAGCGGAGGGGACATCTTTACAGATACGCAGTATTTT. Encoded protein: CASSGGDIFTDTQYF.

V is TRBV5-1 and J is TRBJ1-6, with 9 bases fitting TRBD1. CDR1 and CDR2 from the germline V gene are SGHRS and YFSETQ. V lost 4 bases and J lost 0; bases outside the gene matches: 20. The CDR3 contains 22 residues. Here the CDR3 reads CASSLTGTGKSFDFSYNSPLHF. As DNA, the CDR3 is TGCGCCAGCAGCCTAACCGGGACAGGGAAGTCTTTCGACTTCTCCTATAATTCACCCCTCCACTTT.

The chain has TRBV29-1 and TRBJ2-1; maybe TRBD2 (5 bases). Deletions cut 3 bases from V and 8 bases from J, with 20 bases between. The length of the CDR3 is 15 residues. Germline V gene sequence: CDR1 SQVTM, CDR2 ANQGSEA. The CDR3 loop is CSVEGPAEPSYEQFF. DNA of the CDR3: TGCAGCGTTGAGGGTCCAGCGGAACCCTCGTATGAGCAGTTCTTC.

CDR3 in DNA: TGCAGTGCTATAATCTGGGGAACCGGGGAGCTGTTTTTT. This gives the protein CSAIIWGTGELFF. The rearrangement uses TRBV20-1 and TRBJ2-2; no firm D call. This CDR3 contains 13 residues. The germline CDR1 and CDR2 sequences are DFQATT and SNEGSKA (reference sequence). V lost 4 bases and J lost 5, with 11 bases in between.

The chain links TRBV27 to TRBJ2-3; 7 positions agree with TRBD1. The germline V gene has CDR1 MNHEY and CDR2 SMNVEV (reference sequence). The V and J ends lost 2 bases and 2 bases, in that order; junction bases with no gene match: 10. The CDR3 is made up of 17 amino acids. The CDR3 is CASSLKGAISFTDTQYF. CDR3 nucleotides: TGTGCCAGCAGTTTAAAGGGGGCCATATCCTTCACAGATACGCAGTATTTT.

This clonotype has just a few counts. The chain joins TRBV11-2 to TRBJ2-7; D is ambiguous. The CDR3 covers 16 residues. Trimming pared 5 bases from V and 0 bases from J, leaving 17 bases between. Germline CDR1 and CDR2: SGHAT and FQNNGV. The CDR3 spells CASSHVRAQSSYEQYF. CDR3 sequence (DNA): TGTGCCAGCAGCCATGTACGCGCACAAAGCTCCTACGAGCAGTACTTC.

The V and J genes are TRBV3-1 and TRBJ2-1; TRBD2 aligns across 9 bases. The V gene end was trimmed by 1 base and the J gene end by 6 bases; junction bases not matched to a gene: 7. The CDR3 is 16 residues long. CDR1 and CDR2 from the germline V gene are LGHDT and YNNKEL (reference sequence). The CDR3 protein is CASSQVGLAGSNEQFF. In DNA, the CDR3 is TGTGCCAGCAGCCAAGTCGGGCTAGCGGGGTCCAATGAGCAGTTCTTC.

This clonotype has just a few counts. One end of the junction fails to match germline, which may point to a read error. The gene calls are TRBV12-3 or TRBV12-4 and TRBJ2-3; TRBD2 agrees at 8 bases. The CDR3 is 15 amino acids. CDR3 protein: CASSLAGPTADTQYF. For the CDR3, the DNA is TGTGCCAGCAGCTTAGCGGGACCCACCGCAGATACGCAGTATTTT.

This clonotype was picked up a small number of times. J is TRBJ1-2 and V is TRBV7-2; possibly TRBD1 for D (6 bases). Germline values: CDR1 SGHTA, CDR2 FQGNSA. The CDR3 covers 14 residues. V lost 4 bases and J lost 3, with 12 bases in between. The CDR3 sequence is CASSSDGGDYGYTF. In DNA form, the CDR3 reads TGTGCCAGCAGCTCCGACGGGGGCGACTATGGCTACACCTTC.

This clonotype was detected a few times. The chain is built from TRBV5-1 and TRBJ2-3; 14 nucleotides match TRBD2. Germline CDR1 SGHRS, CDR2 YFSETQ. The CDR3 runs 17 residues. The ends lost 4 bases at V and 0 bases at J; junction bases unmatched: 4. The CDR3 coding sequence is TGCGCCAGCAGCCGGGGACTAGCGGGGGCCAGCACAGATACGCAGTATTTT. It specifies CASSRGLAGASTDTQYF.

The chain links TRBV5-1 to TRBJ2-7; D is possibly TRBD1 (6 bases). V lost 0 bases and J 1 base, leaving 8 bases between the germline ends. The germline V gene encodes CDR1 SGHRS and CDR2 YFSETQ. There are 14 residues in the CDR3. The DNA for the CDR3 is TGCGCCAGCAGCTTGGAGGGGGAATCCTACGAGCAGTACTTC. It yields the protein CASSLEGESYEQYF.

This clonotype has only one observation. The DNA for the CDR3 is TGTGCTAGTGGCACCGGGACACGCTCCTACAATGAGCAGTTCTTC. It yields the protein CASGTGTRSYNEQFF. The J gene is TRBJ2-1, the V gene TRBV12-5, with a possible D match to TRBD1 (6 bases). The V end was cut by 6 bases, the J end by 0 bases, with 12 bases between. CDR1 LGHNT and CDR2 FRNRAP come from the germline V gene. CDR3 size: 15 residues.